A single sample gave rise to the 8 T cell receptor beta chains below, sequenced in a study of T cell clones after liver transplantation. Method: immunoSEQ multiplex PCR; TCRdb's copy keeps in-frame clones and lacks some. This sample has tens of thousands of clones, with over 70% found just once. Sequences were derived from CD4+ T cells from blood, sampled 12 months after liver transplant. The receptors originated from a human patient who received a liver transplant. Some T cells may have come from the graft donor.

The genes are TRBV11-2 and TRBJ2-7; 7 bases line up with TRBD2. Germline V gene data show CDR1 as SGHAT and CDR2 as FQNNGV. The V gene end was trimmed by 5 bases and the J gene end by 0 bases; junction bases not matched to a gene: 7. The CDR3 has 15 residues. CDR3 in amino acids: CASSREAGSSYEQYF. CDR3 nucleotide sequence: TGTGCCAGCAGCCGGGAGGCGGGTTCCTCCTACGAGCAGTACTTC.

The CDR3 region is CASSLIGVGYGYTF. CDR3 sequence (DNA): TGTGCCAGCAGCTTAATAGGGGTTGGATATGGCTACACCTTC. The J gene is TRBJ1-2, the V gene TRBV11-2, with a weak D call TRBD1 (5 bases). V lost 2 bases and J 5 bases, leaving 12 bases between the germline ends. Germline V CDR1 and CDR2: SGHAT, FQNNGV. The CDR3 covers 14 residues.

This sequence joins TRBV5-1 and TRBJ2-2; a weak D match, TRBD1 (7 bases). This CDR3 contains 15 residues. From germline, CDR1 is SGHRS and CDR2 YFSETQ. V was shortened by 2 bases and J by 4 bases, with 12 bases between the two germline ends. The CDR3 bases are TGCGCCAGCAGCTTTGGAGGGGGCCGCACCGGGGAGCTGTTTTTT. Protein: CASSFGGGRTGELFF.

V usage is TRBV7-2 and J usage is TRBJ2-7; D gene unclear. This CDR3 region has 11 residues. Germline CDR1 reads SGHTA; CDR2 reads FQGNSA. The V end was cut by 5 bases, the J end by 3 bases, with 5 bases between. The DNA for the CDR3 is TGTGCCAGCAGCCAGATCTACGAGCAGTACTTC. Its translation: CASSQIYEQYF.

As concerns this clone: Within the sample, other DNA sequences also encode this same CDR3. The chain combines TRBV5-1 with TRBJ1-1; D gene ambiguous. The CDR3 covers 13 residues. Germline assignment: CDR1 SGHRS and CDR2 YFSETQ. Trimming removed 0 bases from V and 3 bases from J, with 6 bases in between. CDR3 protein: CASSLVGDTEAFF. DNA of the CDR3: TGCGCCAGCAGCTTGGTCGGCGACACTGAAGCTTTCTTT.

V gene TRBV28 combines with J gene TRBJ2-3, with a weak D call TRBD2 (6 bases). The CDR3 has 18 amino acids. V shed 6 bases and J shed 6 bases, with 28 bases lying between them. Looked up from germline, CDR1 is MDHEN and CDR2 is SYDVKM. CDR3 sequence reads: CASRSTTFGLASGDTQYF. In DNA form, the CDR3 reads TGTGCCAGCAGGTCTACTACATTCGGTCTAGCAAGCGGGGATACGCAGTATTTT.

V and J are TRBV7-2 and TRBJ2-7; D gene ambiguous. Germline assignment: CDR1 SGHTA and CDR2 FQGNSA. The CDR3 spans 12 residues. V was shortened by 5 bases and J by 4 bases, with 9 bases between the two germline ends. CDR3 residues: CASSPQAYEQYF. As DNA, the CDR3 is TGTGCCAGCAGCCCTCAGGCATACGAGCAGTACTTC.

The rearrangement joins TRBV7-9 to TRBJ1-2; the match to TRBD1 covers 8 bases. Unmatched junction bases numbered 5, after V lost 5 bases and J lost 6 bases. Germline V CDR1 and CDR2: SEHNR, FQNEAQ (reference sequence). The CDR3 covers 13 residues. This CDR3 is CASSGDRGNGYTF. The CDR3 DNA reads TGTGCCAGCAGCGGAGACAGGGGCAATGGCTACACCTTC. The full variable domain, completed using reference TRBV7-9 and TRBJ1-2, is DTGVSQNPRHKITKRGQNVTFRCDPISEHNRLYWYRQTLGQGPEFLTYFQNEAQLEKSRLLSDRFSAERPKGSFSTLEIQRTEQGDSAMYLCASSGDRGNGYTFGSGTRLTVV.